The 24 T cell receptor beta chains in this list originate from one sample, sequenced in a study of neoadjuvant nivolumab and ipilimumab in lung cancer. The method was immunoSEQ multiplex PCR; TCRdb's version includes in-frame clones alone and lacks a portion of them. Of about 26,000 clones in the sample, approximately 80% were seen once. Here the sequenced sample was peripheral blood, taken before neoadjuvant nivolumab, alone or with ipilimumab. Source of these receptors: an adult with non-small cell lung cancer.

J is TRBJ2-7 and V is TRBV19; possibly TRBD1 for D (6 bases). The ends were cut back, 1 base at V and 2 bases at J, with 6 bases in the middle. The CDR3 runs to 13 residues. Germline V CDR1 and CDR2: LNHDA, SQIVND (reference sequence). The CDR3 sequence is CASSIGTAYEQYF. In DNA form, the CDR3 reads TGTGCCAGTAGTATAGGGACAGCCTACGAGCAGTACTTC.

The rearrangement joins TRBV10-1 to TRBJ2-5, with D possibly matching TRBD2 (6 bases). V lost 6 bases and J lost 1, with 12 bases in between. The CDR3 length is 14 residues. The germline V gene encodes CDR1 WNHNN and CDR2 SYGVQD (reference sequence). The CDR3 is CASSESGSQETQYF. The CDR3 DNA reads TGCGCCAGCAGCGAAAGCGGGTCCCAAGAGACCCAGTACTTC.

The genes are TRBV5-1 and TRBJ1-1, with TRBD1 as a possible D gene (5 bases). Germline CDR1 SGHRS, CDR2 YFSETQ. Trimming took 0 bases from V and 4 from J, leaving 13 bases between them. The CDR3 has 15 amino acids. Here the CDR3 reads CASSLGEGRATEAFF. The CDR3 coding sequence is TGCGCCAGCAGCTTGGGGGAGGGGAGAGCCACTGAAGCTTTCTTT. Together with reference TRBV5-1 and TRBJ1-1, the CDR3 gives the full variable domain: KAGVTQTPRYLIKTRGQQVTLSCSPISGHRSVSWYQQTPGQGLQFLFEYFSETQRNKGNFPGRFSGRQFSNSRSEMNVSTLELGDSALYLCASSLGEGRATEAFFGQGTRLTVV.

V usage is TRBV5-6 and J usage is TRBJ2-7; perhaps TRBD1 as D (5 bases). Germline CDR1 and CDR2: SGHDT and YYEEEE. Trimming shortened V by 3 bases and J by 3 bases, and 10 bases separated the two germline ends. This CDR3 is 13 amino acids long. In DNA form, the CDR3 reads TGTGCCAGCAGCTATGGGGCCCTCTACGAGCAGTACTTC. Translating gives CASSYGALYEQYF.

The V gene is TRBV5-4, the J gene TRBJ2-1, with D unclear. The V and J ends lost 3 bases and 4 bases respectively, with 11 bases between them. Germline V lookup: CDR1 SGHNT, CDR2 YYREEE (reference sequence). The CDR3 contains 14 residues. Here the CDR3 DNA reads TGTGCCAGCAGCTCCGTGGACGGTTACAATGAGCAGTTCTTC. Its translation is CASSSVDGYNEQFF.

This clone was counted once. V is TRBV9 and J is TRBJ1-4; 10 positions agree with TRBD1. CDR3 length: 17 residues. The V gene's germline CDR1 is SGDLS and CDR2 YYNGEE. Germline trimming cut 0 bases from V and 8 bases from J; bases unmatched to any gene: 10. The CDR3 coding sequence is TGTGCCAGCAGCGTAGGGCTTGGGACAGGGGTGGAGGAAAAACTGTTTTTT. It yields the protein CASSVGLGTGVEEKLFF.

This clone occurred a few times. The V and J genes are TRBV5-1 and TRBJ2-1; maybe TRBD2 (5 bases). This CDR3 comprises 14 residues. Germline loops: CDR1 SGHRS, CDR2 YFSETQ. V dropped 0 bases and J dropped 4 bases, with 8 bases sitting between them. This CDR3 is CASSLGPGYNEQFF. For the CDR3, the DNA is TGCGCCAGCAGCTTGGGGCCGGGGTACAATGAGCAGTTCTTC.

The chain employs TRBV10-3 and TRBJ2-2, with 7 bases identical to TRBD2. This CDR3 contains 13 residues. Germline trimming cut 7 bases from V and 4 bases from J; bases unmatched to any gene: 3. The germline V gene encodes CDR1 ENHRY and CDR2 SYGVKD. CDR3 DNA sequence: TGTGCCATCACCGGACTAGTCACCGGGGAGCTGTTTTTT. Its translation is CAITGLVTGELFF.

The chain recombines TRBV27 with TRBJ2-7; D is unresolved. The CDR3 length is 16 residues. Trimming shortened V by 0 bases and J by 0 bases, and 12 bases separated the two germline ends. Germline lookup yields CDR1 MNHEY and CDR2 SMNVEV (reference sequence). CDR3 in amino acids: CASSLSWGMSSYEQYF. CDR3 DNA: TGTGCCAGCAGTTTATCGTGGGGTATGAGCTCCTACGAGCAGTACTTC.

This sequence joins TRBV9 and TRBJ2-5; the D is unclear. In germline, CDR1 is SGDLS, CDR2 YYNGEE. V was clipped by 0 bases and J by 5 bases, with 14 bases between them. The CDR3 sequence is 15 residues long. The CDR3 region is CASSVDPGGLETQYF. The CDR3 DNA follows: TGTGCCAGCAGCGTAGATCCAGGCGGATTGGAGACCCAGTACTTC.

The rearrangement links TRBV5-8 to TRBJ2-1, with a weak D call TRBD1 (5 bases). V lost 0 bases, J lost 8 bases, and 6 bases lay in between. CDR1 and CDR2 from the germline V gene are SGHTS and YDEGEE. The CDR3 is 12 residues long. The chain's CDR3 is CASSLVGDEQFF. The CDR3 DNA sequence: TGTGCCAGCAGCTTGGTAGGGGATGAGCAGTTCTTC. Based on the CDR3 plus reference TRBV5-8 and TRBJ2-1, the full variable domain is EAGVTQSPTHLIKTRGQQATLRCSPISGHTSVYWYQQALGLGLQFLLWYDEGEERNRGNFPPRFSGRQFPNYSSELNVNALELEDSALYLCASSLVGDEQFFGPGTRLTVL.

The rearrangement uses TRBV7-2 and TRBJ1-1; D possibly corresponds to TRBD1 (5 bases). Germline V lookup: CDR1 SGHTA, CDR2 FQGNSA. There are 14 residues in the CDR3. V lost 0 bases to trimming and J lost 8 bases, with 13 bases between them. CDR3 in DNA: TGTGCCAGCAGCTTAGCCTTAGGGGCCGCAGAAGCTTTCTTT. It specifies CASSLALGAAEAFF.

This sequence joins TRBV18 and TRBJ2-5; D might be TRBD1 (5 bases). In germline, CDR1 is KGHSH, CDR2 LQKENI. The CDR3 has 14 residues. Trimming cost V 2 bases and J 3 bases, with 10 bases left between them. CDR3 sequence (DNA): TGTGCCAGCTCACCAAGGACAAGGGAAGAGACCCAGTACTTC. Protein product: CASSPRTREETQYF.

A remark on this clone: The DNA is left out, because the CDR3 cannot be placed on it with certainty; the CDR3 is given as TCRdb lists it. This chain uses TRBV12-2 with TRBJ2-6; the listed D gene, TRBD1, was not tested against the DNA. TRBV12-2 has pseudogene status. The CDR3 extends over 17 residues, inclusive of both ends. CDR3 in amino acids: CASRLGRVGSGANVLTF.

CDR3 bases: TGTGCCAGCTCACCCCCAGGGACAGGCGTTTTCAATGAGCAGTTCTTC. Translation: CASSPPGTGVFNEQFF. V gene TRBV18 combines with J gene TRBJ2-1; the match to TRBD1 covers 8 bases. CDR1 is KGHSH and CDR2 is LQKENI in the germline V gene. This CDR3 is built from 16 residues. The trim removed 3 bases at V and 6 bases at J, leaving 10 bases unmatched.

V is TRBV2 and J is TRBJ1-4; tentatively, D is TRBD1 (6 bases). The CDR3 is 15 residues long. V was clipped by 1 base and J by 7 bases, with 13 bases between them. Germline CDR1 and CDR2: SNHLY and FYNNEI. The CDR3 loop reads CASSEGVQGCEKLFF. The CDR3 nucleotides are TGTGCCAGCAGTGAAGGGGTTCAGGGGTGTGAAAAACTGTTTTTT.

Here the CDR3 reads CASSSKRGRAYEQYF. CDR3 nucleotides: TGTGCCAGCAGCTCCAAGCGGGGCAGAGCCTACGAGCAGTACTTC. This chain uses TRBV7-6 with TRBJ2-7; 7 bases match TRBD2. The CDR3 is 15 amino acids. The germline V gene encodes CDR1 SGHVS and CDR2 FNYEAQ. After removal of 4 bases from V and 2 bases from J, the junction contained 8 bases not matched to a gene.

The CDR3: CASSYGHTAGELFF. The CDR3 DNA sequence: TGTGCCAGCAGTTACGGGCATACTGCCGGGGAGCTGTTTTTT. The V gene is TRBV6-6, the J gene TRBJ2-2; D call uncertain. CDR1 is MNHNY and CDR2 is SVGAGI in the germline V gene (reference sequence). Trimming shortened V by 2 bases and J by 6 bases, and 10 bases separated the two germline ends. This CDR3 has 14 residues.

About this clone itself: The identical CDR3 is also encoded by other nucleotide sequences in the sample. The chain couples TRBV6-5 to TRBJ2-7; D remains unclear. Trimming left V 4 bases short and J 0 bases short, with 4 bases between. CDR1 and CDR2 (germline): MNHEY, SVGAGI. The CDR3 runs 12 residues. The CDR3 region has the DNA TGTGCCAGCAGTTCCCGCTCCTACGAGCAGTACTTC. It codes for CASSSRSYEQYF.

V usage is TRBV19 and J usage is TRBJ1-2; the D gene is possibly TRBD1 (5 bases). Germline CDR1 LNHDA, CDR2 SQIVND (reference sequence). This CDR3 contains 14 residues. V lost 5 bases to trimming and J lost 2 bases, with 12 bases between them. CDR3 amino acids: CASSLGHTNYGYTF. DNA for the CDR3: TGTGCCAGTAGTTTAGGACATACCAACTATGGCTACACCTTC.

The rearrangement joins TRBV18 to TRBJ2-1; 9 bases line up with TRBD1. With 3 bases clipped from V and 5 bases from J, the junction kept 2 bases outside the gene matches. CDR3 size: 14 residues. Germline V gene lookup returns CDR1 KGHSH and CDR2 LQKENI. CDR3 coding DNA: TGTGCCAGCTCACCGGGACAGGGCCACAATGAGCAGTTCTTC. Protein: CASSPGQGHNEQFF.

For the CDR3, the DNA is TGTGCCAGCAGCGTCTGGGGGGGAGGGAATTCACCCCTCCACTTT. Residues: CASSVWGGGNSPLHF. The chain has TRBV6-1 and TRBJ1-6; tentative D call: TRBD1 (5 bases). This CDR3 has 15 residues. V was pared by 6 bases and J by 7 bases, with 16 bases between. In germline, CDR1 is MNHNS, CDR2 SASEGT.

The gene calls are TRBV14 and TRBJ2-1; 7 bases are a match to TRBD1. V lost 3 bases, J lost 1 base, and 9 bases stayed unmatched. The CDR3 runs 17 residues. CDR1 SGHDN and CDR2 FVKESK come from the germline V gene. This CDR3 is CASSQADRAISYNEQFF. The DNA for the CDR3 is TGTGCCAGCAGCCAGGCCGACAGGGCCATTTCCTACAATGAGCAGTTCTTC. Drawing the rest from reference TRBV14 and TRBJ2-1, the complete variable domain is EAGVTQFPSHSVIEKGQTVTLRCDPISGHDNLYWYRRVMGKEIKFLLHFVKESKQDESGMPNNRFLAERTGGTYSTLKVQPAELEDSGVYFCASSQADRAISYNEQFFGPGTRLTVL.

The gene calls are TRBV27 and TRBJ2-4; D perhaps matches TRBD2 (6 bases). Trimming took 4 bases from V and 0 from J, leaving 10 bases between them. Germline CDR1 reads MNHEY; CDR2 reads SMNVEV (reference sequence). CDR3 length: 15 residues. This chain's CDR3 is CASSWTEGAKNIQYF. DNA for the CDR3: TGTGCCAGCAGTTGGACGGAGGGAGCCAAAAACATTCAGTACTTC.